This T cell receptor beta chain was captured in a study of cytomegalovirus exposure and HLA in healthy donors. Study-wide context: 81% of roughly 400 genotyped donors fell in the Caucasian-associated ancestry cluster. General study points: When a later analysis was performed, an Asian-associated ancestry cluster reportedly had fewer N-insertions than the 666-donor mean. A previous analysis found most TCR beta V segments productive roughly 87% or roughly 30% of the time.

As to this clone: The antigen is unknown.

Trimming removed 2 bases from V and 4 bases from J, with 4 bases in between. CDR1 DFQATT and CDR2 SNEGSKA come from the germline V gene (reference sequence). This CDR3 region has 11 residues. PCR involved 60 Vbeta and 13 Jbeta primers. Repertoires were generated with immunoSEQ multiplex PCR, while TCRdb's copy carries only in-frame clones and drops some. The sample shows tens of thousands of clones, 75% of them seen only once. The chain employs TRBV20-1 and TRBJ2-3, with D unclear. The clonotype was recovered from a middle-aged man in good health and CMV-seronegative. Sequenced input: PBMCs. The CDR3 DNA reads TGCAGTGCTAGACTAGCAGATACGCAGTATTTT. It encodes CSARLADTQYF.